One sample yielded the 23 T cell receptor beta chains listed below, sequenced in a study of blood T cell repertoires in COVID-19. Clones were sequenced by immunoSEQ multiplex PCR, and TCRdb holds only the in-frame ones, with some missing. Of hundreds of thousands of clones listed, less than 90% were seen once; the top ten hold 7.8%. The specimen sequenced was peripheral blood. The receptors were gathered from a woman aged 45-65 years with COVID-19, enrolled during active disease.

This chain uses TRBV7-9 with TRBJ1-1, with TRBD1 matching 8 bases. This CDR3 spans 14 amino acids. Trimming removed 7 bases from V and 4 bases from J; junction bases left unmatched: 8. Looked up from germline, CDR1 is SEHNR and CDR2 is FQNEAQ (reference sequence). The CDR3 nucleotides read TGTGCCAGCATTAGGGGGACAGGTAGCACTGAAGCTTTCTTT. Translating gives CASIRGTGSTEAFF.

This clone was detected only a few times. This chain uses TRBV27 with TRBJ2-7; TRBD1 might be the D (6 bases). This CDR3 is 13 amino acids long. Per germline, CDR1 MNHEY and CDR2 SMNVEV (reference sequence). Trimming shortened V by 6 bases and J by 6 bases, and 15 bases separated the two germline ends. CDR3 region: CASRRTGTTEQYF. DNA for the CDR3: TGTGCCAGCAGGCGGACCGGGACAACCGAGCAGTACTTC.

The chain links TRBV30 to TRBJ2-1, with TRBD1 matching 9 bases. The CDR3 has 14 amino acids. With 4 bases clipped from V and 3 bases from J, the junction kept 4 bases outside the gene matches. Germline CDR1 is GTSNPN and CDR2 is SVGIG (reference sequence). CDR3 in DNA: TGTGCCTGGAATACAGGGGGCCACTACAATGAGCAGTTCTTC. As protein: CAWNTGGHYNEQFF.

This CDR3 is CASSPGAGGGYNEQFF. The CDR3 DNA follows: TGTGCCAGCAGCCCGGGGGCGGGAGGGGGATACAATGAGCAGTTCTTC. The chain joins TRBV7-2 to TRBJ2-1; 9 positions agree with TRBD2. This CDR3 is 16 amino acids long. Trimming cost V 5 bases and J 4 bases; bases outside gene matches: 9. Germline V gives CDR1 SGHTA, CDR2 FQGNSA.

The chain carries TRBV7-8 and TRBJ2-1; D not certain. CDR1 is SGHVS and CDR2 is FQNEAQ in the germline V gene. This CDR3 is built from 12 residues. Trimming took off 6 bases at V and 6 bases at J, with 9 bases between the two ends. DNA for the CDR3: TGTGCCAGCAGTTACATCGCCAATGAGCAGTTCTTC. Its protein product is CASSYIANEQFF.

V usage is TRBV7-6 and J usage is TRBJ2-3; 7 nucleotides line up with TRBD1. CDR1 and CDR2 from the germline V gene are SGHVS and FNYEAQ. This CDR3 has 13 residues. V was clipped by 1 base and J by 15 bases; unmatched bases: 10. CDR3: CASSLGGDSQGYF. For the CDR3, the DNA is TGTGCCAGCAGCTTAGGAGGGGACAGTCAGGGTTATTTT.

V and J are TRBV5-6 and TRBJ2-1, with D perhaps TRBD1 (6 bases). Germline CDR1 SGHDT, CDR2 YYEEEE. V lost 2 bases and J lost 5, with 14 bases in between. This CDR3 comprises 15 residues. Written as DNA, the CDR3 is TGTGCCAGCAGCTTTTTACAGGGTGTACACAATGAGCAGTTCTTC. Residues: CASSFLQGVHNEQFF. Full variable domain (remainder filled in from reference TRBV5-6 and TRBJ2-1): DAGVTQSPTHLIKTRGQQVTLRCSPKSGHDTVSWYQQALGQGPQFIFQYYEEEERQRGNFPDRFSGHQFPNYSSELNVNALLLGDSALYLCASSFLQGVHNEQFFGPGTRLTVL.

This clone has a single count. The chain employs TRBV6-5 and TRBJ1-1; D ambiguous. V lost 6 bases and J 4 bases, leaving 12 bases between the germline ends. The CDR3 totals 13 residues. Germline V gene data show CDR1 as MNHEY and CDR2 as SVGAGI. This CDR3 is CASSYLGSTEAFF. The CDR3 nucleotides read TGTGCCAGCAGCTACCTGGGGAGCACTGAAGCTTTCTTT.

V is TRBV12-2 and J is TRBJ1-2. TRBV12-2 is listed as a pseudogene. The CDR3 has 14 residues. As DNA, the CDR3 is TGTGCAAGTCGCTCCCCCAGGGAGGGGTATGGCTACACCTTC. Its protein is CASRSPREGYGYTF.

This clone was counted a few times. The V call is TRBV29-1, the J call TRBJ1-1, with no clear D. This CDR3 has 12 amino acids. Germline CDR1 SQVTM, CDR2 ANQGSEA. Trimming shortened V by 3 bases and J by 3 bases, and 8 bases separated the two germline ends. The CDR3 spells CSVDSGDTEAFF. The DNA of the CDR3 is TGCAGCGTTGACAGCGGGGACACTGAAGCTTTCTTT.

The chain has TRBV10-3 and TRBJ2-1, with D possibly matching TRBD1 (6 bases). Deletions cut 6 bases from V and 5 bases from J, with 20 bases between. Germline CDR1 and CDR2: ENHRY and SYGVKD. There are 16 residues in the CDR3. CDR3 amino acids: CAISPQQGRGDNEQFF. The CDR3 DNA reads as TGTGCCATCAGCCCACAACAGGGAAGGGGTGACAATGAGCAGTTCTTC.

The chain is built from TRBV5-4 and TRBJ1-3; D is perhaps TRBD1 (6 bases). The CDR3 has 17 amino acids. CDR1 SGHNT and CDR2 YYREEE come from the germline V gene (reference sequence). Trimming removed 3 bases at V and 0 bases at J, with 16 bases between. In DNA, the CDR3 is TGTGCCAGCAGCTGGAGGACAGCCTTAAACTCTGGAAACACCATATATTTT. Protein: CASSWRTALNSGNTIYF.

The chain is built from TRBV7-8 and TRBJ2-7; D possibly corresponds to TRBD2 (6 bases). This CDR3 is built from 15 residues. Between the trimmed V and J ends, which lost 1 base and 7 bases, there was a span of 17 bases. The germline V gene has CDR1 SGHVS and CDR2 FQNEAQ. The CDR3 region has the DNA TGTGCCAGCAGCTTAGTCACCGGGACTCGAGGGGAGCAGTACTTC. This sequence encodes CASSLVTGTRGEQYF.

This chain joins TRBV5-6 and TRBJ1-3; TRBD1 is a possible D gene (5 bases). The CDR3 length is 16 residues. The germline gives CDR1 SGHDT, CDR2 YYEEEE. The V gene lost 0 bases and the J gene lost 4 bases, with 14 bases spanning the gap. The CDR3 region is CASSLDQTARGNTIYF. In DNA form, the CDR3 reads TGTGCCAGCAGCTTGGATCAGACAGCACGGGGAAACACCATATATTTT.

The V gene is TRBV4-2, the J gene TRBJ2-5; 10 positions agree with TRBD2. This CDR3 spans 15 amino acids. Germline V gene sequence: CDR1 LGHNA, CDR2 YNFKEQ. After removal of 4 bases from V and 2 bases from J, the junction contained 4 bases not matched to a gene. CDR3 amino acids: CASSRTSGVQETQYF. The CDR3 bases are TGTGCCAGCAGCCGAACTAGCGGGGTGCAAGAGACCCAGTACTTC.

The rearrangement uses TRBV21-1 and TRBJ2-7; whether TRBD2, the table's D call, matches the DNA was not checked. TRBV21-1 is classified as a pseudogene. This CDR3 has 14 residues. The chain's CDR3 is CASSKGGGPAEQYF. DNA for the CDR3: TGTGCCAGCAGCAAGGGTGGAGGCCCCGCCGAGCAGTACTTC.

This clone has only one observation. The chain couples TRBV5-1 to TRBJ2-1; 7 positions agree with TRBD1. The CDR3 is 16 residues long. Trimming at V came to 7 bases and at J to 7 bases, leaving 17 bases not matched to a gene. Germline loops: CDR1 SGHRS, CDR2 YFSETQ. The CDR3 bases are TGCGCCAGCTTCCAGCCGGGACAGCGAACCTTTAATGAGCAGTTCTTC. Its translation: CASFQPGQRTFNEQFF.

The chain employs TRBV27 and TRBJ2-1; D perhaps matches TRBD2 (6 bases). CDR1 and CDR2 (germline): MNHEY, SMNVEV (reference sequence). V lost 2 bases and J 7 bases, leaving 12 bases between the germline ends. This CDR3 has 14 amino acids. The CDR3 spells CASSLVGGANEQFF. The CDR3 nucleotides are TGTGCCAGCAGTTTAGTTGGAGGGGCGAATGAGCAGTTCTTC.

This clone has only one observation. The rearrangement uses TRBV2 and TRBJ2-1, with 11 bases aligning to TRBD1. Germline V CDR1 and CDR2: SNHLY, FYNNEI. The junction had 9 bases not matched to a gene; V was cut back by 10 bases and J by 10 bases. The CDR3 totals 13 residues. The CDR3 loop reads CATGQGASKEQFF. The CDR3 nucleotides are TGTGCCACCGGACAGGGGGCCTCAAAAGAGCAGTTCTTC. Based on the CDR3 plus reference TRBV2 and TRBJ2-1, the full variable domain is EPEVTQTPSHQVTQMGQEVILRCVPISNHLYFYWYRQILGQKVEFLVSFYNNEISEKSEIFDDQFSVERPDGSNFTLKIRSTKLEDSAMYFCATGQGASKEQFFGPGTRLTVL.

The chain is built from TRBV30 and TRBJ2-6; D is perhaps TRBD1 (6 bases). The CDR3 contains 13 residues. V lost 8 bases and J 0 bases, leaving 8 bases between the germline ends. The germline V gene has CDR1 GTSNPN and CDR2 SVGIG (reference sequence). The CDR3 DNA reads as TGTGCCGAGGGGGTCTCTGGGGCCAACGTCCTGACTTTC. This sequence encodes CAEGVSGANVLTF.

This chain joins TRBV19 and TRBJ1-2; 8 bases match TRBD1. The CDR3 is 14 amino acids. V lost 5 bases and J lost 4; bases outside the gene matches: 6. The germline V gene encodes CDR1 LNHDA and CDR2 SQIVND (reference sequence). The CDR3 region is CASSSGGGGYGYTF. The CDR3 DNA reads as TGTGCCAGTAGTTCAGGGGGCGGAGGCTATGGCTACACCTTC.

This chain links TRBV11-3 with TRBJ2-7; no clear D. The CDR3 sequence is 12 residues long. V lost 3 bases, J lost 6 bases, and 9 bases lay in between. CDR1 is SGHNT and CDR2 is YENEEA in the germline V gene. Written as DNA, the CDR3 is TGTGCCAGCAGCTTGGGCAGGTTCGAGCAGTACTTC. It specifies CASSLGRFEQYF.

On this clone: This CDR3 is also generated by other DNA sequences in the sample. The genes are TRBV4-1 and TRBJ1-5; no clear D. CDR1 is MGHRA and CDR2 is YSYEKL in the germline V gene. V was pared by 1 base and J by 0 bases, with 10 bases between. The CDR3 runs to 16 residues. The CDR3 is CASSQGGDYSNQPQHF. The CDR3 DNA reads TGCGCCAGCAGCCAAGGTGGAGACTATAGCAATCAGCCCCAGCATTTT.